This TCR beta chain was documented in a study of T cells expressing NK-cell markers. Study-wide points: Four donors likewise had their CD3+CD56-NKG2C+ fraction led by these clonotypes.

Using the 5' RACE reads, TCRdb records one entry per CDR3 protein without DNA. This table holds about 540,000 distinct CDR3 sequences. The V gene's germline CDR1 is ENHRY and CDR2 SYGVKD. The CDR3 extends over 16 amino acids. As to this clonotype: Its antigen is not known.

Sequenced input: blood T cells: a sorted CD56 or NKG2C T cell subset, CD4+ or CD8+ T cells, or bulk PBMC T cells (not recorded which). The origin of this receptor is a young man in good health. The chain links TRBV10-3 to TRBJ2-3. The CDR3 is CAISESREVFTDTQYF.